The 11 T cell receptor beta chains given below trace back to one sample, sequenced in a study of OX40 agonist ivuxolimab in advanced cancers. Data came from immunoSEQ multiplex PCR; TCRdb stores just in-frame clones and leaves some out. The sample has about 35,000 clones, over 80% seen once; the top ten hold more than 20%. Sequenced material: CD4+ or CD8+ T cells sorted from blood, taken in a trial of the OX40 agonist ivuxolimab. Source of these receptors: an adult with an advanced solid tumor such as melanoma, head and neck, liver or kidney cancer.

This clone was seen a few times. The chain combines TRBV21-1 with TRBJ1-5. TRBV21-1 is a listed pseudogene. There are 13 residues in the CDR3. In nucleotides, the CDR3 is TGTGCCAGCAGCATTGTAAGCTATCAGCCCCAGCATTTT. It translates to CASSIVSYQPQHF.

This chain links TRBV29-1 with TRBJ2-3; 14 bases align to TRBD2. The CDR3 loop spans 17 amino acids. Looked up from germline, CDR1 is SQVTM and CDR2 is ANQGSEA. V was pared by 7 bases and J by 1 base, with 10 bases of the junction left unmatched. As DNA, the CDR3 is TGCAGCGGGTCCGGGACTAGCGGGAGAGGTGGCACAGATACGCAGTATTTT. Translation gives CSGSGTSGRGGTDTQYF.

This clone came up once. The rearrangement joins TRBV5-6 to TRBJ1-3; 8 bases fit TRBD1. CDR1 is SGHDT and CDR2 is YYEEEE in the germline V gene. V dropped 4 bases and J dropped 0; count of bases not matched to a gene: 3. This CDR3 region has 15 residues. The CDR3 is CASSPDRVSGNTIYF. The DNA for the CDR3 is TGTGCCAGCAGCCCGGACAGGGTCTCTGGAAACACCATATATTTT.

The chain recombines TRBV5-8 with TRBJ1-2; D not certain. Per the germline V gene, CDR1 is SGHTS and CDR2 is YDEGEE. This CDR3 spans 13 amino acids. V was pared by 0 bases and J by 5 bases, with 8 bases between. CDR3 residues: CASSLVKKYGYTF. CDR3 nucleotides: TGTGCCAGCAGCTTGGTCAAAAAGTATGGCTACACCTTC.

The J gene is TRBJ2-3, the V gene TRBV7-3; 13 positions agree with TRBD2. After removal of 4 bases from V and 2 bases from J, the junction contained 3 bases not matched to a gene. Germline V gene data show CDR1 as SGHTA and CDR2 as FQGTGA. The CDR3 has 16 amino acids. This CDR3 reads CASSYGTSGDTDTQYF. For the CDR3, the DNA is TGTGCCAGCAGCTACGGGACTAGCGGGGACACAGATACGCAGTATTTT.

The chain employs TRBV6-5 and TRBJ1-4; perhaps TRBD1 as D (5 bases). Deletions cut 4 bases from V and 0 bases from J, with 9 bases between. Germline values: CDR1 MNHEY, CDR2 SVGAGI. The CDR3 sequence is 15 residues long. In nucleotides, the CDR3 is TGTGCCAGCAGTTCCGTGGGGGCAACTAATGAAAAACTGTTTTTT. It encodes CASSSVGATNEKLFF.

The chain employs TRBV6-5 and TRBJ2-5, with TRBD2 identical over 10 bases. This CDR3 is 15 amino acids long. V shed 5 bases, J shed 5 bases, and the junction held 8 bases outside the gene matches. Germline-derived CDR1 and CDR2 are MNHEY and SVGAGI. The CDR3 sequence is CASSLTSGTYETQYF. In nucleotides, the CDR3 is TGTGCCAGCAGTCTTACTAGCGGGACATATGAGACCCAGTACTTC.

Here the CDR3 reads CACQRDYGYTF. The DNA of the CDR3 is TGTGCCTGCCAACGGGACTATGGCTACACCTTC. The genes are TRBV30 and TRBJ1-2, with unresolved D. The V and J ends lost 6 bases and 3 bases respectively, with 8 bases between them. This CDR3 spans 11 amino acids. Germline V gives CDR1 GTSNPN, CDR2 SVGIG (reference sequence).

This chain uses TRBV5-1 with TRBJ1-4, with 9 positions matching TRBD1. The CDR3 is made up of 18 amino acids. Germline CDR1 and CDR2: SGHRS and YFSETQ. V lost 4 bases, J lost 2 bases, and 12 bases stayed unmatched. Written as DNA, the CDR3 is TGCGCCAGCAGCGCCTACCTGGGGACAGGGCCTACTAATGAAAAACTGTTTTTT. It yields the protein CASSAYLGTGPTNEKLFF.

This clone appeared a single time. The chain carries TRBV5-4 and TRBJ2-3, with 7 bases identical to TRBD2. V lost 0 bases and J lost 0; bases outside the gene matches: 7. The CDR3 has 17 amino acids. Germline CDR1 and CDR2: SGHNT and YYREEE (reference sequence). This CDR3 is CASSLGGLAVSTDTQYF. The CDR3 coding sequence is TGTGCCAGCAGCTTGGGGGGTCTAGCGGTGAGCACAGATACGCAGTATTTT.

The V gene is TRBV27, the J gene TRBJ2-7, with a weak D call TRBD1 (6 bases). The V gene lost 2 bases and the J gene lost 7 bases, with 18 bases spanning the gap. Germline CDR1 MNHEY, CDR2 SMNVEV (reference sequence). CDR3 length: 15 amino acids. The CDR3 nucleotides read TGTGCCAGCAGTTTAGGGGACACCCCTATTGAGGAGCAGTACTTC. As protein: CASSLGDTPIEEQYF.